Presented here are 25 T cell receptor beta chains from one specimen sequenced in a study of beta chain features in type 1 diabetes listed by TCRdb under 2018. Receptors were amplified or captured by the immunoSEQ multiplex PCR assay. The High Capacity cDNA Reverse Transcription Kit was used to reverse transcribe all of the isolated RNA, meaning that expressed TCRB transcripts were what got sequenced. TCRdb limited this immuneACCESS table to in-frame rearrangements with V and J called. A share of clones is missing; checked studies link under half to unresolved V genes, and the rest is unexplained. In this sample the table shows about 330,000 clones, about 10% of which occur a single time. More than 0.015% of the sample belongs to the ten largest clones. Sequencing used naive CD4+ T cells from blood. In the paper's terms, the cell subset or site label means: true naive CD4+ T cells. The source is a young woman in good health.

This clone was detected only a few times. V is TRBV11-2 and J is TRBJ2-5; TRBD2 matches 7 bases. Germline lookup yields CDR1 SGHAT and CDR2 FQNNGV. V lost 3 bases, J lost 1 base, and 5 bases stayed unmatched. The CDR3 loop spans 15 amino acids. The CDR3 DNA reads as TGTGCCAGCAGCTTCGTGGGAGGGACCCAAGAGACCCAGTACTTC. Protein product: CASSFVGGTQETQYF. The full variable domain, completed using reference TRBV11-2 and TRBJ2-5, is EAGVAQSPRYKIIEKRQSVAFWCNPISGHATLYWYQQILGQGPKLLIQFQNNGVVDDSQLPKDRFSAERLKGVDSTLKIQPAKLEDSAVYLCASSFVGGTQETQYFGPGTRLLVL.

This clone was seen a few times. V usage is TRBV25-1 and J usage is TRBJ2-1, with a possible D match to TRBD2 (6 bases). The V gene lost 1 base and the J gene lost 3 bases, with 7 bases spanning the gap. Per the germline V gene, CDR1 is MGHDK and CDR2 is SYGVNS. The CDR3 runs 14 residues. Here the CDR3 reads CASSELEGYNEQFF. The CDR3 nucleotides read TGTGCCAGCAGTGAATTGGAGGGCTACAATGAGCAGTTCTTC.

The chain couples TRBV7-9 to TRBJ2-7, with 7 bases aligning to TRBD1. The CDR3 loop spans 13 amino acids. The V gene's germline CDR1 is SEHNR and CDR2 FQNEAQ (reference sequence). Germline trimming cut 3 bases from V and 6 bases from J; bases unmatched to any gene: 5. CDR3 in DNA: TGTGCCAGCAGCTTGACAGGGTCCAGCGAGCAGTACTTC. It is translated as CASSLTGSSEQYF.

This clone has a handful of counts. V usage is TRBV5-4 and J usage is TRBJ1-2; 8 bases match TRBD1. In germline, CDR1 is SGHNT, CDR2 YYREEE (reference sequence). The V and J ends lost 5 bases and 6 bases, in that order; junction bases with no gene match: 6. This CDR3 region has 13 residues. The CDR3, as DNA: TGTGCCAGCAGTTGGGACAGGAAGAATGGCTACACCTTC. It encodes CASSWDRKNGYTF. The entire variable domain, with the rest obtained from reference TRBV5-4 and TRBJ1-2, is as follows: ETGVTQSPTHLIKTRGQQVTLRCSSQSGHNTVSWYQQALGQGPQFIFQYYREEENGRGNFPPRFSGLQFPNYSSELNVNALELDDSALYLCASSWDRKNGYTFGSGTRLTVV.

The V and J genes are TRBV11-2 and TRBJ2-1, with 11 bases aligning to TRBD2. This CDR3 comprises 16 residues. V lost 6 bases, J lost 7 bases, and 11 bases stayed unmatched. Germline V gene lookup returns CDR1 SGHAT and CDR2 FQNNGV. DNA for the CDR3: TGTGCCAGCAGTTCGACTAGCGGGATTTGGGGTAATGAGCAGTTCTTC. Translating gives CASSSTSGIWGNEQFF.

In its sample, this clone was seen a few times. This chain connects TRBV28 to TRBJ2-1, with D unresolved. The germline V and J ends were trimmed by 4 bases and 4 bases, with 14 bases remaining between them. The CDR3 consists of 15 residues. Germline CDR1 is MDHEN and CDR2 is SYDVKM. The CDR3 DNA reads TGTGCCAGCAGTTCCGCCCAGGCCCTTTACAATGAGCAGTTCTTC. Residues: CASSSAQALYNEQFF.

V is TRBV7-8 and J is TRBJ1-1; TRBD1 matches at 7 bases. The germline CDR1 and CDR2 sequences are SGHVS and FQNEAQ. The trim removed 0 bases at V and 1 base at J, leaving 5 bases unmatched. This CDR3 has 16 amino acids. This CDR3 is CASSLASRTGNTEAFF. CDR3 DNA: TGTGCCAGCAGCTTAGCCTCTCGGACAGGGAACACTGAAGCTTTCTTT.

The chain carries TRBV18 and TRBJ1-4; possible D gene TRBD1, 6 bases. CDR3 length: 13 residues. The V gene lost 6 bases and the J gene lost 3 bases, with 8 bases spanning the gap. Germline V lookup: CDR1 KGHSH, CDR2 LQKENI. The CDR3, as DNA: TGTGCCAGCTCCAGGGGTGCTAATGAAAAACTGTTTTTT. It translates to CASSRGANEKLFF.

This clone has a handful of counts. This sample includes further DNA sequences coding for the same CDR3. The rearrangement joins TRBV19 to TRBJ2-7, with 7 bases identical to TRBD1. Looked up from germline, CDR1 is LNHDA and CDR2 is SQIVND (reference sequence). The J segment lost 1 base and the V segment lost 6 bases, leaving 3 bases of the junction unmatched. CDR3 size: 13 residues. The CDR3 DNA follows: TGTGCCAGTAGCCGGGACAGATCCTACGAGCAGTACTTC. Translating it yields CASSRDRSYEQYF.

The CDR3 coding sequence is TGTGCCAGTACCCTGGGGACAGGGGAAGGTGAAGCTTTCTTT. The encoded protein is CASTLGTGEGEAFF. This chain joins TRBV19 and TRBJ1-1; TRBD1 matches 10 bases. After removal of 7 bases from V and 7 bases from J, the junction contained 9 bases not matched to a gene. CDR3 length: 14 amino acids. The germline gives CDR1 LNHDA, CDR2 SQIVND (reference sequence).

In its sample, this clone was seen a few times. V and J are TRBV2 and TRBJ2-7; 8 nucleotides agree with TRBD2. Germline values: CDR1 SNHLY, CDR2 FYNNEI. This CDR3 is 14 amino acids long. The V segment lost 4 bases and the J segment 7 bases; nucleotides outside the gene matches: 9. The CDR3 protein is CASSAGTRGGEQYF. The DNA for the CDR3 is TGTGCCAGCAGTGCCGGGACTAGGGGCGGGGAGCAGTACTTC.

This clone has just a few counts. The chain recombines TRBV7-2 with TRBJ2-7; 11 bases map to TRBD2. Germline CDR1 reads SGHTA; CDR2 reads FQGNSA. V shed 0 bases and J 3 bases; nucleotides not matched to a gene: 7. The CDR3 is made up of 17 amino acids. As DNA, the CDR3 is TGTGCCAGCAGCTTAGCGGTGGCTAGCGGGAGGAGCTACGAGCAGTACTTC. Its protein is CASSLAVASGRSYEQYF.

V and J are TRBV18 and TRBJ2-7; weak D call: TRBD1 (6 bases). The V end lost 2 bases, the J end lost 3 bases, and 8 bases lay between the germline ends. The germline V gene has CDR1 KGHSH and CDR2 LQKENI. The CDR3 length is 13 residues. In nucleotides, the CDR3 is TGTGCCAGCTCACCATCACAGGGCTACGAGCAGTACTTC. Translating it yields CASSPSQGYEQYF.

This clone was seen a handful of times. This chain uses TRBV5-1 with TRBJ2-1; D is undetermined. The CDR3 contains 16 residues. CDR1 and CDR2 from the germline V gene are SGHRS and YFSETQ. V gave up 4 bases and J gave up 7 bases, with 21 bases separating them. The CDR3 loop reads CASSPDPSRGPNEQFF. In nucleotides, the CDR3 is TGCGCCAGCAGCCCCGACCCCAGCCGAGGTCCGAATGAGCAGTTCTTC.

The V and J genes are TRBV18 and TRBJ1-1, with 8 bases lining up with TRBD1. CDR1 is KGHSH, CDR2 LQKENI, per germline. The CDR3 is 15 amino acids. V lost 5 bases, J lost 1 base, and 6 bases stayed unmatched. CDR3: CASSSRQGKNTEAFF. The CDR3 DNA reads as TGTGCCAGCTCATCACGACAGGGGAAGAACACTGAAGCTTTCTTT.

This clone came up a few times. The chain combines TRBV5-1 with TRBJ2-2; the D is unclear. V shed 0 bases and J shed 2 bases, with 5 bases lying between them. Germline V gene lookup returns CDR1 SGHRS and CDR2 YFSETQ. CDR3 length: 14 residues. The CDR3 loop is CASSLVQNTGELFF. DNA for the CDR3: TGCGCCAGCAGCTTGGTTCAAAACACCGGGGAGCTGTTTTTT.

This chain uses TRBV18 with TRBJ1-1; a weak D match, TRBD1 (6 bases). Trimming removed 6 bases at V and 3 bases at J, with 14 bases between. Germline lookup yields CDR1 KGHSH and CDR2 LQKENI. The CDR3 is 14 residues long. The CDR3 DNA follows: TGTGCCAGCTCGGCTGGGGGGGCGGACACTGAAGCTTTCTTT. Translating gives CASSAGGADTEAFF.

The table lists this clone with a few counts. The rearrangement links TRBV29-1 to TRBJ1-1, with a tentative D call TRBD1 (5 bases). Germline CDR1 SQVTM, CDR2 ANQGSEA. V dropped 4 bases and J dropped 7 bases, with 7 bases sitting between them. The CDR3 totals 10 residues. In DNA form, the CDR3 reads TGCAGCGTTGCGCAGGGTGAAGCTTTCTTT. This encodes CSVAQGEAFF.

This clone was counted a few times. This chain uses TRBV4-3 with TRBJ1-4, with a weak D call TRBD1 (5 bases). Germline CDR1 LGHNA, CDR2 YSLEER. The V and J ends lost 0 bases and 6 bases respectively, with 11 bases between them. This CDR3 is built from 15 residues. The CDR3 bases are TGCGCCAGCAGCCAAGAGCGGGGGGGACATGAAAAACTGTTTTTT. Its translation: CASSQERGGHEKLFF.

The gene calls are TRBV2 and TRBJ2-7; 8 nucleotides match TRBD2. Germline-derived CDR1 and CDR2 are SNHLY and FYNNEI. The J segment lost 7 bases and the V segment lost 5 bases, leaving 7 bases of the junction unmatched. The CDR3 is made up of 13 amino acids. In DNA form, the CDR3 reads TGTGCCAGCAGTCTGACTAGCGAGGTAGAGCAGTACTTC. It specifies CASSLTSEVEQYF.

The sample holds a few counts of this clone. The V gene is TRBV28, the J gene TRBJ1-4; 10 nucleotides line up with TRBD1. The CDR3 spans 16 residues. CDR1 and CDR2 (germline): MDHEN, SYDVKM. V trimming: 6 bases; J trimming: 6 bases; junction bases outside the gene matches: 10. Written as DNA, the CDR3 is TGTGCCAGCAGAAGTACCGGACAGGGGGGATATGAAAAACTGTTTTTT. Translation gives CASRSTGQGGYEKLFF. The full variable domain, completed using reference TRBV28 and TRBJ1-4, is DVKVTQSSRYLVKRTGEKVFLECVQDMDHENMFWYRQDPGLGLRLIYFSYDVKMKEKGDIPEGYSVSREKKERFSLILESASTNQTSMYLCASRSTGQGGYEKLFFGSGTQLSVL.

This clone was detected a few times. This sequence joins TRBV9 and TRBJ2-7; 10 positions agree with TRBD2. The V segment lost 0 bases and the J segment 3 bases; nucleotides outside the gene matches: 3. From germline, CDR1 is SGDLS and CDR2 YYNGEE. The CDR3 covers 15 residues. The CDR3 region has the DNA TGTGCCAGCAGCGTAGCGGCTAGCGGGAGCTACGAGCAGTACTTC. Residues: CASSVAASGSYEQYF.

The V gene is TRBV5-1, the J gene TRBJ2-7, with TRBD1 matching 11 bases. This CDR3 is built from 14 residues. J gave up 6 bases and V 4 bases, and 6 bases lay outside the gene matches. Germline lookup yields CDR1 SGHRS and CDR2 YFSETQ. The CDR3 loop is CASSPGQGASEQYF. CDR3 nucleotides: TGCGCCAGCAGCCCCGGACAGGGGGCAAGCGAGCAGTACTTC.

The CDR3 is CASSLVASGSHNEQFF. DNA of the CDR3: TGTGCCAGCAGCTTAGTGGCTAGCGGGAGTCACAATGAGCAGTTCTTC. The chain recombines TRBV7-9 with TRBJ2-1; 10 bases match TRBD2. This CDR3 is built from 16 residues. CDR1 and CDR2 (germline): SEHNR, FQNEAQ (reference sequence). The V and J ends lost 1 base and 5 bases, in that order; junction bases with no gene match: 5.

This chain joins TRBV27 and TRBJ1-4; 9 nucleotides agree with TRBD1. The germline V gene has CDR1 MNHEY and CDR2 SMNVEV (reference sequence). Losses at the gene ends were 6 bases for V and 8 bases for J; bases not matched to a gene: 10. This CDR3 spans 15 amino acids. The CDR3 loop reads CASRGQGGGQEKLFF. The DNA of the CDR3 is TGTGCCAGCAGGGGACAGGGAGGCGGTCAGGAAAAACTGTTTTTT.